This record concerns one T cell receptor beta chain sequence. Stated time point: pre-sensitization, week 0. The treatment here: therapeutic diphenylcyclopropenone sensitization with weekly scalp DPC. At every patch-test visit, blood was drawn before the patch test was applied. The study used a library that attached unique molecular identifiers to individual cDNA molecules. TCRdb reprocessed the RACE reads via MiXCR and lists one record per CDR3 protein. The table records roughly 110,000 distinct CDR3 sequences, roughly 12% of them present only once. The record originates from a study of human T cells and chemical hapten exposure. Study-level information: The upper back received 0.01% DPC by patch testing, with results read at 6 days. Small differences in pooled library volume mainly drove the variation in TCR yields per sample.

Sequenced here: whole blood, sampled in connection with sensitization to the hapten diphenylcyclopropenone (DPC). The TCR was taken from a woman aged 45-59 years with alopecia areata. Some clones in this sample may be carry-over from other donors' samples.

CDR3 nucleotide sequence: TGTGCCAGCAGCCAAGATGACTACACAGGGGCGGCTCTCAGTGGAGCTTTCTTT. This codes for CASSQDDYTGAALSGAFF. The chain joins TRBV4-2 to TRBJ1-1, with 7 bases that match TRBD1. CDR1 is LGHNA and CDR2 is YNFKEQ in the germline V gene. Trimming took 0 bases from V and 10 from J; bases not matched to a gene: 20. The CDR3 is 18 residues long.